The 9 T cell receptor beta chains below come from one sample, sequenced in a study of cytomegalovirus exposure and HLA in healthy donors. PCR involved 60 Vbeta and 13 Jbeta primers. The assay was immunoSEQ multiplex PCR, and TCRdb's table has in-frame clones only and misses some. The top ten hold roughly 4.2% of the sample, which has 100,000 to 150,000 clones, more than 9% seen once. The material sequenced was PBMCs. These receptor sequences come from a woman in her late teens or twenties in good health and CMV-seropositive.

The J gene is TRBJ2-7, the V gene TRBV6-1; 7 bases map to TRBD1. CDR3 size: 13 residues. Germline CDR1 is MNHNS and CDR2 is SASEGT. The V and J ends lost 3 bases and 12 bases, in that order; junction bases with no gene match: 11. The CDR3 nucleotides read TGTGCCAGCAGTGAGAAAAGGGGGCGGCCATCGTACTTC. It is translated as CASSEKRGRPSYF.

This clone was found a few times. The chain links TRBV7-9 to TRBJ1-3; D not certain. The CDR3 totals 15 residues. From germline, CDR1 is SEHNR and CDR2 FQNEAQ (reference sequence). V shed 2 bases and J shed 0 bases, with 8 bases lying between them. The CDR3 here is CASSLHEDSGNTIYF. CDR3 coding DNA: TGTGCCAGCAGCTTACACGAGGACTCTGGAAACACCATATATTTT.

This clone showed up just a few times. The chain has TRBV30 and TRBJ1-1, with 11 bases lining up with TRBD1. Germline CDR1 is GTSNPN and CDR2 is SVGIG (reference sequence). V shed 3 bases, J shed 5 bases, and the junction held 5 bases outside the gene matches. This CDR3 has 14 residues. The DNA of the CDR3 is TGTGCCTGGAGCAAGGGACAGGGGGGGACTGAAGCTTTCTTT. Translated, it gives CAWSKGQGGTEAFF.

J is TRBJ2-1 and V is TRBV4-1; 11 bases are a match to TRBD2. V gave up 6 bases and J gave up 1 base; unmatched junction bases: 2. Germline V gene data show CDR1 as MGHRA and CDR2 as YSYEKL. The CDR3 totals 15 residues. DNA for the CDR3: TGCGCCAGCAGGATAGCGGGAGGGTCCTACAATGAGCAGTTCTTC. As protein: CASRIAGGSYNEQFF.

The chain couples TRBV4-1 to TRBJ2-1; maybe TRBD1 (6 bases). V was clipped by 1 base and J by 4 bases, with 11 bases between them. CDR1 is MGHRA and CDR2 is YSYEKL in the germline V gene. The length of the CDR3 is 15 residues. CDR3 loop: CASSQVSDSYNEQFF. CDR3 in DNA: TGCGCCAGCAGCCAAGTTTCGGACAGTTACAATGAGCAGTTCTTC.

In this sample, this clone turned up a few times. This rearrangement joins TRBV11-3 to TRBJ2-1, with D hard to call. Germline assignment: CDR1 SGHNT and CDR2 YENEEA. V lost 2 bases to trimming and J lost 10 bases, with 6 bases between them. There are 11 residues in the CDR3. CDR3 amino acids: CASSLLAEQFF. For the CDR3, the DNA is TGTGCCAGCAGCTTATTGGCAGAGCAGTTCTTC. The full variable domain, its missing parts supplied by reference TRBV11-3 and TRBJ2-1, is EAGVVQSPRYKIIEKKQPVAFWCNPISGHNTLYWYLQNLGQGPELLIRYENEEAVDDSQLPKDRFSAERLKGVDSTLKIQPAELGDSAVYLCASSLLAEQFFGPGTRLTVL.

The rearrangement uses TRBV10-1 and TRBJ2-1, with D perhaps TRBD2 (5 bases). The CDR3 contains 13 residues. The germline CDR1 and CDR2 sequences are WNHNN and SYGVQD (reference sequence). Trimming pared 4 bases from V and 7 bases from J, leaving 11 bases between. CDR3 loop: CASSGRTANEQFF. CDR3 in DNA: TGCGCCAGCAGTGGTAGGACTGCGAATGAGCAGTTCTTC.

V gene TRBV11-3 combines with J gene TRBJ2-1; 8 nucleotides match TRBD2. V trimming: 0 bases; J trimming: 9 bases; junction bases outside the gene matches: 13. CDR3 length equals 17 residues. CDR1 is SGHNT and CDR2 is YENEEA in the germline V gene. In DNA, the CDR3 is TGTGCCAGCAGCTTAGATGGTTCGAGCGGGAGCGTGAGTGAGCAGTTCTTC. Translating gives CASSLDGSSGSVSEQFF.

CDR3 region: CASSADSSYGELFF. The CDR3 coding sequence is TGCGCCAGCAGCGCGGACAGTTCTTACGGGGAGCTGTTTTTT. This chain connects TRBV5-1 to TRBJ2-2; tentative D call: TRBD1 (6 bases). Germline-derived CDR1 and CDR2 are SGHRS and YFSETQ. The length of the CDR3 is 14 residues. V shed 4 bases and J shed 7 bases, with 14 bases lying between them.